Below are 25 T cell receptor beta chains sequenced from a single sample in a study of Graves' ophthalmopathy and Graves' hyperthyroidism. The authors amplified TCR beta CDR3 regions, and they did so from RNA transcripts for repertoire sequencing. RT-PCR with HTBI primers came first, then second-round multiplex PCR. TCRdb passed the multiplex PCR reads through MiXCR, listing each CDR3 protein once. The table includes 560,000 or so distinct CDR3 sequences, about 35% detected once. Material for sequencing was peripheral blood or thyroid tissue (not recorded which). The receptors here all came from an adult man with Graves' hyperthyroidism.

This clonotype was counted a few times. J is TRBJ2-7 and V is TRBV5-1; 11 nucleotides line up with TRBD2. Losses at the gene ends were 0 bases for V and 1 base for J; bases not matched to a gene: 3. Germline lookup yields CDR1 SGHRS and CDR2 YFSETQ. The CDR3 sequence is 16 residues long. CDR3 region: CASSLELAGASYEQYF. The CDR3 coding sequence is TGCGCCAGCAGCTTGGAACTAGCGGGGGCTTCCTACGAGCAGTACTTC.

The CDR3 loop is CAKREPSGTENSPLHF. In nucleotides, the CDR3 is TGTGCCAAGCGGGAGCCGAGCGGGACAGAGAATTCACCCCTCCACTTT. The chain has TRBV2 and TRBJ1-6, with 7 bases fitting TRBD1. Germline CDR1 and CDR2: SNHLY and FYNNEI. The CDR3 has 16 amino acids. V lost 10 bases and J lost 7; bases outside the gene matches: 16.

The V call is TRBV19, the J call TRBJ1-4, with D unresolved. CDR1 is LNHDA, CDR2 SQIVND, per germline (reference sequence). The CDR3 runs 16 residues. The V end was cut by 3 bases, the J end by 0 bases, with 11 bases between. The CDR3 DNA is TGTGCCAGTAGTATCGCCCTCTTCACAACTAATGAAAAACTGTTTTTT. Translated, it gives CASSIALFTTNEKLFF.

This clonotype was detected ten times or more. The chain couples TRBV5-4 to TRBJ1-2; 10 bases map to TRBD1. With 4 bases clipped from V and 2 bases from J, the junction kept 8 bases outside the gene matches. This CDR3 comprises 16 residues. Per the germline V gene, CDR1 is SGHNT and CDR2 is YYREEE (reference sequence). CDR3 DNA: TGTGCCAGCAGCCCTCGGACAGGGGGTAGGAACTATGGCTACACCTTC. Its translation: CASSPRTGGRNYGYTF.

The gene calls are TRBV20-1 and TRBJ2-3, with a weak D call TRBD2 (7 bases). Trimming took off 7 bases at V and 0 bases at J, with 14 bases between the two ends. This CDR3 is built from 14 residues. Per germline, CDR1 DFQATT and CDR2 SNEGSKA (reference sequence). As DNA, the CDR3 is TGCAGTGGAGCGGGGACACCTAGCACAGATACGCAGTATTTT. Its translation: CSGAGTPSTDTQYF.

This clonotype was detected a few times. The chain joins TRBV9 to TRBJ1-6; TRBD1 agrees at 7 bases. Germline loops: CDR1 SGDLS, CDR2 YYNGEE. The V gene end was trimmed by 3 bases and the J gene end by 7 bases; junction bases not matched to a gene: 13. CDR3 size: 17 residues. CDR3 residues: CASSARPERQGNSPLHF. The CDR3 bases are TGTGCCAGCAGCGCCCGCCCCGAACGACAGGGAAATTCACCCCTCCACTTT.

J is TRBJ2-5 and V is TRBV20-1; the D call may be TRBD1 or TRBD2 (5 bases each). V was pared by 6 bases and J by 5 bases, with 19 bases between. The CDR3 covers 14 residues. Germline values: CDR1 DFQATT, CDR2 SNEGSKA (reference sequence). The CDR3 region has the DNA TGCAGTGCCCGAGGGGCCACCCTGGGGGAGACCCAGTACTTC. This gives the protein CSARGATLGETQYF.

This chain joins TRBV9 and TRBJ2-5, with a possible D match to TRBD1 (5 bases). V lost 4 bases to trimming and J lost 2 bases, with 12 bases between them. Germline V lookup: CDR1 SGDLS, CDR2 YYNGEE. CDR3 length: 14 residues. The CDR3 bases are TGTGCCAGCAGCCACGGTAGGGGTCAAGAGACCCAGTACTTC. The encoded protein is CASSHGRGQETQYF.

The chain links TRBV11-2 to TRBJ1-6; possible D gene TRBD1, 5 bases. Trimming took 11 bases from V and 9 from J, leaving 17 bases between them. This CDR3 is built from 13 residues. Germline CDR1 SGHAT, CDR2 FQNNGV. DNA of the CDR3: TGTGCCGAACCCGGGGGTAGCGGTTCACCCCTCCACTTT. It yields the protein CAEPGGSGSPLHF.

As to this clonotype: One end of the junction varies from germline; a read error may be responsible. The chain joins TRBV10-2 to TRBJ2-7; D is possibly TRBD2 (5 bases). The germline CDR1 and CDR2 sequences are WSHSY and SAAADI. The length of the CDR3 is 14 residues. CDR3: CASGELESSYEQYF. The DNA of the CDR3 is TGTGCCAGCGGTGAGTTGGAGAGCTCCTACGAGCAGTACTTC.

V usage is TRBV29-1 and J usage is TRBJ2-6; D perhaps matches TRBD1 (6 bases). Germline CDR1 reads SQVTM; CDR2 reads ANQGSEA. This CDR3 spans 15 amino acids. V dropped 6 bases and J dropped 0 bases, with 12 bases sitting between them. This CDR3 is CSVSGTRSGANVLTF. CDR3 DNA sequence: TGCAGCGTCTCCGGGACACGCTCTGGGGCCAACGTCCTGACTTTC.

This clonotype came up many times. The CDR3 DNA reads as TGTGCCAGCAGCTTGGTGGGCAGGGTAAACACTGAAGCTTTCTTT. Translation: CASSLVGRVNTEAFF. The chain uses TRBV5-6 and TRBJ1-1; D may be TRBD1 (5 bases). Germline V CDR1 and CDR2: SGHDT, YYEEEE. The CDR3 has 15 residues. V lost 0 bases and J lost 2, with 11 bases in between.

The gene calls are TRBV7-9 and TRBJ2-5; D possibly corresponds to TRBD2 (5 bases). Trimming pared 2 bases from V and 1 base from J, leaving 14 bases between. The length of the CDR3 is 16 residues. Germline V gene lookup returns CDR1 SEHNR and CDR2 FQNEAQ (reference sequence). The CDR3 DNA reads TGTGCCAGCAGCTTAAAAGGAGTGAGCGGCCAAGAGACCCAGTACTTC. Its protein is CASSLKGVSGQETQYF.

This clonotype has more than one count but fewer than ten. This sequence joins TRBV9 and TRBJ2-5, with TRBD1 identical over 7 bases. The tail of the sequence fits TRBJ2-1 better, so the J call may be wrong. The CDR3 sequence is 14 residues long. Looked up from germline, CDR1 is SGDLS and CDR2 is YYNGEE. The CDR3 loop is CASSVGQGGNEQFF. The CDR3 DNA is TGTGCCAGCAGCGTAGGACAGGGCGGCAATGAGCAGTTCTTC.

This clonotype has more than one count but fewer than ten. J is TRBJ2-5 and V is TRBV28; 10 bases fit TRBD2. The CDR3 has 16 amino acids. Germline V gene sequence: CDR1 MDHEN, CDR2 SYDVKM. V gave up 3 bases and J gave up 3 bases; unmatched junction bases: 7. CDR3 in amino acids: CASSLQLAGIEETQYF. For the CDR3, the DNA is TGTGCCAGCAGTTTGCAACTAGCGGGGATAGAAGAGACCCAGTACTTC.

This clonotype was counted at least ten times. The gene calls are TRBV7-9 and TRBJ2-5, with 9 bases fitting TRBD2. CDR1 is SEHNR, CDR2 FQNEAQ, per germline (reference sequence). The ends lost 5 bases at V and 5 bases at J; junction bases unmatched: 6. This CDR3 has 14 amino acids. The CDR3 nucleotides read TGTGCCAGCAGCGGAAGCGGGGGGACGGAGACCCAGTACTTC. Its protein product is CASSGSGGTETQYF.

The genes are TRBV11-2 and TRBJ1-2, with D possibly matching TRBD1 (5 bases). Per the germline V gene, CDR1 is SGHAT and CDR2 is FQNNGV. The CDR3 is made up of 15 amino acids. Trimming took 5 bases from V and 4 from J, leaving 17 bases between them. For the CDR3, the DNA is TGTGCCAGCAGCGTATCTGGGGGGATTGGCTATGGCTACACCTTC. Translating gives CASSVSGGIGYGYTF.

The CDR3 loop is CATAPGGYEKLFF. The CDR3 nucleotides are TGTGCCACCGCCCCGGGGGGATATGAAAAACTGTTTTTT. The V gene is TRBV19, the J gene TRBJ1-4; tentatively, D is TRBD1 (5 bases). Between the trimmed V and J ends, which lost 10 bases and 6 bases, there was a span of 15 bases. The CDR3 totals 13 residues. From germline, CDR1 is LNHDA and CDR2 SQIVND (reference sequence). Based on the CDR3 plus reference TRBV19 and TRBJ1-4, the full variable domain is DGGITQSPKYLFRKEGQNVTLSCEQNLNHDAMYWYRQDPGQGLRLIYYSQIVNDFQKGDIAEGYSVSREKKESFPLTVTSAQKNPTAFYLCATAPGGYEKLFFGSGTQLSVL.

This clonotype was seen just once. This likely comes from a read error, as the CDR3 has no conserved phenylalanine or tryptophan at its end. The chain uses TRBV12-3 or TRBV12-4 and TRBJ1-2, with TRBD1 matching over 10 bases. The V gene end was trimmed by 5 bases and the J gene end by 5 bases; junction bases not matched to a gene: 8. The CDR3 contains 15 residues. CDR3 DNA sequence: TGTGCCAGCAGTAAAACCGGGACAGGGGTTTATGGCTACACCCTC. Its translation: CASSKTGTGVYGYTL.

The CDR3 here is CSANTPGTGLTGELFF. CDR3 nucleotides: TGCAGTGCTAATACCCCCGGGACAGGGCTCACCGGGGAGCTGTTTTTT. The chain employs TRBV20-1 and TRBJ2-2, with 9 nucleotides matching TRBD1. Germline V CDR1 and CDR2: DFQATT, SNEGSKA (reference sequence). With V trimmed by 4 bases and J by 4 bases, 10 bases remained unmatched. The CDR3 has 16 residues.

This clonotype was picked up many times. The CDR3 DNA sequence: TGTGCCAGTAGCCCTTCGACAGGGCTGGGCTCTGGGGCCAACGTCCTGACTTTC. Translation: CASSPSTGLGSGANVLTF. This sequence joins TRBV19 and TRBJ2-6, with TRBD1 matching 7 bases. The trim removed 6 bases at V and 0 bases at J, leaving 11 bases unmatched. The germline CDR1 and CDR2 sequences are LNHDA and SQIVND (reference sequence). This CDR3 contains 18 residues.

This clonotype was counted at least ten times. The chain joins TRBV19 to TRBJ1-1; D gene ambiguous. The CDR3 totals 14 residues. Trimming pared 4 bases from V and 0 bases from J, leaving 9 bases between. In germline, CDR1 is LNHDA, CDR2 SQIVND (reference sequence). CDR3 nucleotides: TGTGCCAGTAGTACGGAGACAATGAACACTGAAGCTTTCTTT. Protein sequence: CASSTETMNTEAFF. The full variable domain, with the rest looked up from reference TRBV19 and TRBJ1-1, is DGGITQSPKYLFRKEGQNVTLSCEQNLNHDAMYWYRQDPGQGLRLIYYSQIVNDFQKGDIAEGYSVSREKKESFPLTVTSAQKNPTAFYLCASSTETMNTEAFFGQGTRLTVV.

CDR3 DNA sequence: TGCGCCTTTGACAGCGACAATCAGCCCCAGCATTTT. Translated: CAFDSDNQPQHF. The chain links TRBV10-2 to TRBJ1-5, with D possibly being TRBD1 (5 bases). V was shortened by 11 bases and J by 3 bases, with 11 bases between the two germline ends. The germline gives CDR1 WSHSY, CDR2 SAAADI. The CDR3 has 12 residues.

This clonotype came up many times. The gene calls are TRBV11-2 and TRBJ2-7, with D possibly matching TRBD2 (7 bases). The germline V and J ends were trimmed by 5 bases and 4 bases, with 15 bases remaining between them. Germline-derived CDR1 and CDR2 are SGHAT and FQNNGV. This CDR3 region has 14 residues. CDR3 residues: CASSVHGGLYEQYF. CDR3 sequence (DNA): TGTGCCAGCAGCGTCCACGGGGGGCTTTACGAGCAGTACTTC.

With respect to this clonotype: In this CDR3 the conserved last residue, phenylalanine or tryptophan, is missing, so a read error is likely. V is TRBV12-3 or TRBV12-4 and J is TRBJ1-3; possibly TRBD1 for D (6 bases). This CDR3 has 15 residues. V was pared by 10 bases and J by 6 bases, with 22 bases between. The CDR3 loop is CAILGGRREENTIYL. In DNA, the CDR3 is TGTGCCATCCTTGGGGGGCGAAGGGAGGAAAACACCATATATTTA.